The clone carrying this T cell receptor beta chain was seen more than once but under ten times. Its target is not known. Purity (above 98%) was reached by all sorted populations. The data were taken from a study of beta chain features in type 1 diabetes. Study-level background: The examined sorted cells totaled 107,917,701 across samples. The study's findings and limits: Diminished insertions and augmented deletions at VDJ junctions characterized type 1 diabetes patients.

Expressed TCRB transcripts were sequenced because the entire RNA isolate underwent reverse transcription. Method: immunoSEQ multiplex PCR; TCRdb's copy keeps in-frame clones and lacks some. This sample has over 700,000 clones, with about a sixth found just once. The sample was naive CD4+ T cells from blood. The TCR sequence derives from a woman aged 18-30 years in good health.

This CDR3 reads CASSLPGGEQYF. The CDR3 nucleotides read TGTGCCAGCAGCCTCCCCGGGGGTGAGCAGTACTTC. The V and J genes are TRBV28 and TRBJ2-7; D possibly corresponds to TRBD2 (6 bases). The germline V gene encodes CDR1 MDHEN and CDR2 SYDVKM. V was cut by 6 bases and J by 7 bases, with 13 bases left in between. CDR3 length: 12 amino acids. The variable domain in full, completed from reference TRBV28 and TRBJ2-7, reads DVKVTQSSRYLVKRTGEKVFLECVQDMDHENMFWYRQDPGLGLRLIYFSYDVKMKEKGDIPEGYSVSREKKERFSLILESASTNQTSMYLCASSLPGGEQYFGPGTRLTVT.